This T cell receptor beta chain was captured by sequencing in a study of human T cells and chemical hapten exposure. Across the whole study: Patients had diphenylcyclopropenone applied to the scalp weekly throughout the approximately 26-week study. Overall study findings and caveats: Sensitization with DPC brought no change to TCRs above 1 in 1000 in frequency. Counts of expanded TCRs (at PT1) showed a positive correlation with patch test score.

Points on this clonotype: As yet, its antigen is unknown.

Using its own MiXCR run on the RACE reads, TCRdb lists one record per CDR3 protein. The sample contains tens of thousands of distinct CDR3 sequences, roughly 8.8% of which appear only once. Per germline, CDR1 SGHNT and CDR2 YENEEA. CDR3 length equals 16 residues. Deletions cut 5 bases from V and 1 base from J, with 14 bases between. Time point described: pre-sensitization, week 0. Regarding treatment: therapeutic diphenylcyclopropenone sensitization with weekly scalp DPC. Unfractionated whole blood yielded the extracted total RNA. The sequence was collected from a woman between 35 and 50 years old with alopecia areata. Some clones in this sample may be carry-over from other donors' samples. The sample here was whole blood, taken in connection with sensitization to the hapten diphenylcyclopropenone (DPC). The V call is TRBV11-3, the J call TRBJ2-2, with D possibly called TRBD1 or TRBD2 (5 bases each). The CDR3 nucleotides read TGTGCCAGCAGCCCAAGGGGCCGGGGGAACACCGGGGAGCTGTTTTTT. This codes for CASSPRGRGNTGELFF. Variable domain in full (rest from reference TRBV11-3 and TRBJ2-2): EAGVVQSPRYKIIEKKQPVAFWCNPISGHNTLYWYLQNLGQGPELLIRYENEEAVDDSQLPKDRFSAERLKGVDSTLKIQPAELGDSAVYLCASSPRGRGNTGELFFGEGSRLTVL.